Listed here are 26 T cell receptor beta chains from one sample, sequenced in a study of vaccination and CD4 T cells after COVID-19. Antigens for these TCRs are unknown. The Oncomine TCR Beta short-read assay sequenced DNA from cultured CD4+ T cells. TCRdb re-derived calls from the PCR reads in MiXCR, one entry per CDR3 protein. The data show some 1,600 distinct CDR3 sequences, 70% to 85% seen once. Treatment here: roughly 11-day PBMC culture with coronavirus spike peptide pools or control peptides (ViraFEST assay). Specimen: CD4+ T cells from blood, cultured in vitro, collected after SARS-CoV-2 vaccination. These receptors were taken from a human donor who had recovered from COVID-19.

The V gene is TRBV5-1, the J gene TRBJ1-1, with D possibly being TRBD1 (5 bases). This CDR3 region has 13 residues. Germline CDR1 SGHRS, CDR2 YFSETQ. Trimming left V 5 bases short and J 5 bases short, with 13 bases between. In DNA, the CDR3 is TGCGCCAGCAGGCCGGGGGGAGGTACTGAAGCTTTCTTT. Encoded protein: CASRPGGGTEAFF.

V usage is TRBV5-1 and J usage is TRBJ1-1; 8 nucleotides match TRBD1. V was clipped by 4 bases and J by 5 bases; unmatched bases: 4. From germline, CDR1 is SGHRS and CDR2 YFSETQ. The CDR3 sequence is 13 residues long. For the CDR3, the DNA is TGCGCCAGCAGCAGCGGACAGGGTACTGAAGCTTTCTTT. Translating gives CASSSGQGTEAFF. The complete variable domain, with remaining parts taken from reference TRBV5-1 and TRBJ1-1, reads KAGVTQTPRYLIKTRGQQVTLSCSPISGHRSVSWYQQTPGQGLQFLFEYFSETQRNKGNFPGRFSGRQFSNSRSEMNVSTLELGDSALYLCASSSGQGTEAFFGQGTRLTVV.

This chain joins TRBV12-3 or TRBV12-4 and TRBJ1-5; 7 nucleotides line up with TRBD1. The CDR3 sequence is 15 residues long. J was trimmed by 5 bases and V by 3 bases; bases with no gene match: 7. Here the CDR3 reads CASSFAGGGDQPQHF. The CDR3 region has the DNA TGTGCCAGCAGTTTCGCAGGGGGTGGGGATCAGCCCCAGCATTTT.

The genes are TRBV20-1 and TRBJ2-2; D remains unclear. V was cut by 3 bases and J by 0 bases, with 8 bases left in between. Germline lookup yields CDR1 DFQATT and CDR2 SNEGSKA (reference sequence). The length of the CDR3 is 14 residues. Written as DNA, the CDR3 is TGCAGTGCTAGGCACGACACGAACACCGGGGAGCTGTTTTTT. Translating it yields CSARHDTNTGELFF.

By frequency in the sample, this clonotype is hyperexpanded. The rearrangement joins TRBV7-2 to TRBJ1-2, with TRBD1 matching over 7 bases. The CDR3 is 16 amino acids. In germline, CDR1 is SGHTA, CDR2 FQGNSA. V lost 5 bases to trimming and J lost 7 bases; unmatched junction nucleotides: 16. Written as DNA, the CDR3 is TGTGCCAGCAGCCCAAGGCCCCGACAGGGCCTGGGTGGCTACACCTTC. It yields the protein CASSPRPRQGLGGYTF.

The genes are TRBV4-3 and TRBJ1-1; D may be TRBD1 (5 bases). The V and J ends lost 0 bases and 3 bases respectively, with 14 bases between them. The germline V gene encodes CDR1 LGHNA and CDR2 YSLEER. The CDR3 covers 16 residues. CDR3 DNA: TGCGCCAGCAGCCAAGAGATGGGACGGCATGACACTGAAGCTTTCTTT. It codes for CASSQEMGRHDTEAFF.

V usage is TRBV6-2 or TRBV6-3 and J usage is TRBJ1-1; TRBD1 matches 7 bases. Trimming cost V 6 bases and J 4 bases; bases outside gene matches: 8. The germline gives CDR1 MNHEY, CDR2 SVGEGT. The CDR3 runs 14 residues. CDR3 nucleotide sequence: TGTGCCAGCAGCCGCCGGACAGGAAGCACTGAAGCTTTCTTT. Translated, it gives CASSRRTGSTEAFF.

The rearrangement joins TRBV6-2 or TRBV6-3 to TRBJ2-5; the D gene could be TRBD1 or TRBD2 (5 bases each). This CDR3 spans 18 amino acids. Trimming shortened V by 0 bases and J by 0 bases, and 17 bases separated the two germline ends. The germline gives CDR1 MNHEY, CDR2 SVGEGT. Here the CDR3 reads CASSYSFRGATDQETQYF. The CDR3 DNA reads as TGTGCCAGCAGTTACTCCTTTCGAGGGGCGACAGACCAAGAGACCCAGTACTTC.

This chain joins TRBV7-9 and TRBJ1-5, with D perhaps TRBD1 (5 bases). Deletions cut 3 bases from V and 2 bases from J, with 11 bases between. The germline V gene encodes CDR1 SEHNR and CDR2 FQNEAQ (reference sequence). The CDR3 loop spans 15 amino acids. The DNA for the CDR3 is TGTGCCAGCAGCTTGGCAGGGCCGGGCAATCAGCCCCAGCATTTT. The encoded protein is CASSLAGPGNQPQHF.

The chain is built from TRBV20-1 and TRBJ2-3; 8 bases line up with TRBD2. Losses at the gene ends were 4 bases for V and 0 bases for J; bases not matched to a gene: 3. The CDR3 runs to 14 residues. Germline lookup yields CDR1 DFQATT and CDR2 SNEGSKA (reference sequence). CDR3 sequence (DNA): TGCAGTGCTACTACTAGCGGAAGCACAGATACGCAGTATTTT. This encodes CSATTSGSTDTQYF.

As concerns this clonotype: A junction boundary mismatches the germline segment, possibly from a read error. The CDR3 coding sequence is TGTGCTAGCAGCTTAAGGGGTCCAGAGACCCAGTACTTC. Amino acid sequence: CASSLRGPETQYF. This chain uses TRBV7-7 with TRBJ2-5, with D perhaps matching TRBD1 (5 bases). Germline CDR1 is SSHAT and CDR2 is FNYEAQ (reference sequence). This CDR3 contains 13 residues.

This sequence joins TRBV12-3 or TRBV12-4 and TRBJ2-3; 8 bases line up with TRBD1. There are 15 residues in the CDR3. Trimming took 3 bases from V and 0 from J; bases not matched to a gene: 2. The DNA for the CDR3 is TGTGCCAGCAGTTTGGGGGACAGGAGCACAGATACGCAGTATTTT. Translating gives CASSLGDRSTDTQYF.

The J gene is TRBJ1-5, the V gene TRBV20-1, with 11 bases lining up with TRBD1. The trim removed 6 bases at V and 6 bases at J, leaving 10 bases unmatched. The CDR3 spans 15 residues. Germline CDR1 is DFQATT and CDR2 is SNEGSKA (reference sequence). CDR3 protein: CSASGTGGQSQPQHF. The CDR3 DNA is TGCAGTGCATCCGGGACAGGGGGTCAGAGTCAGCCCCAGCATTTT.

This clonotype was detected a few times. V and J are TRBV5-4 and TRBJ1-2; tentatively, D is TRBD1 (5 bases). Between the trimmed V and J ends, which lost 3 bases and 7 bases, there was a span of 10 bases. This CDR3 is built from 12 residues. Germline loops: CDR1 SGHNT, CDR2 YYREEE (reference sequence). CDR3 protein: CASSSGGSGYTF. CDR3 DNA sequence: TGTGCCAGCAGCTCCGGGGGGTCTGGCTACACCTTC.

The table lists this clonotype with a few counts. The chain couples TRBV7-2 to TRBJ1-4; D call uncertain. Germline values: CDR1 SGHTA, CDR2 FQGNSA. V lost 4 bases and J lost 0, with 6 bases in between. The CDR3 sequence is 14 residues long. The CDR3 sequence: CASSSSATNEKLFF. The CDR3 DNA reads TGTGCCAGCAGCTCGAGTGCAACTAATGAAAAACTGTTTTTT.

The CDR3 loop reads CASSIPLGQDNTEAFF. CDR3 nucleotides: TGTGCCAGCAGCATACCTTTGGGACAGGACAACACTGAAGCTTTCTTT. The V and J genes are TRBV21-1 and TRBJ1-1; TRBD1 reflects the table's D call only, with no check against the DNA. TRBV21-1 represents a pseudogene. CDR3 length: 16 residues.

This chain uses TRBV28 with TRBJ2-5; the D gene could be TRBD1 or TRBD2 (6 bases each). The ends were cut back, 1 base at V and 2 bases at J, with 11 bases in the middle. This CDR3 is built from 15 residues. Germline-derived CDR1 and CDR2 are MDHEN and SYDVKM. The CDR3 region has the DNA TGTGCCAGCAGTTTATACGGGGGCCGTCAAGAGACCCAGTACTTC. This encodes CASSLYGGRQETQYF. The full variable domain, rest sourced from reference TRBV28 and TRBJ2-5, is DVKVTQSSRYLVKRTGEKVFLECVQDMDHENMFWYRQDPGLGLRLIYFSYDVKMKEKGDIPEGYSVSREKKERFSLILESASTNQTSMYLCASSLYGGRQETQYFGPGTRLLVL.

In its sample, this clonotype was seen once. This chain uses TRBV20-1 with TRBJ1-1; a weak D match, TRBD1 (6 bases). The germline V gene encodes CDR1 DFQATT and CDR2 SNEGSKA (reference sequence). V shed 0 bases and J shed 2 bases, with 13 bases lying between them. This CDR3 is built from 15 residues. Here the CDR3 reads CSARDRGAGNTEAFF. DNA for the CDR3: TGCAGTGCTAGAGATCGGGGGGCGGGAAACACTGAAGCTTTCTTT.

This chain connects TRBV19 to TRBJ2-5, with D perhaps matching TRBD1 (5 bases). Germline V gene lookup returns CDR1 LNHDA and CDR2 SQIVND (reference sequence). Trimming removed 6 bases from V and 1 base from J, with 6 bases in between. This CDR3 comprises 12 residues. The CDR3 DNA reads TGTGCCAGTAGGCAGGGCCAAGAGACCCAGTACTTC. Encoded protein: CASRQGQETQYF.

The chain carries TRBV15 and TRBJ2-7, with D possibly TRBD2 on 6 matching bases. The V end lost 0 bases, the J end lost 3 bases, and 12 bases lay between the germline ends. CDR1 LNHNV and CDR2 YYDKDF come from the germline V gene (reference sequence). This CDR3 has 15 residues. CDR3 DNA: TGTGCCACCAGCAGAGATGGGGACTGGAACTACGAGCAGTACTTC. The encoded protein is CATSRDGDWNYEQYF.

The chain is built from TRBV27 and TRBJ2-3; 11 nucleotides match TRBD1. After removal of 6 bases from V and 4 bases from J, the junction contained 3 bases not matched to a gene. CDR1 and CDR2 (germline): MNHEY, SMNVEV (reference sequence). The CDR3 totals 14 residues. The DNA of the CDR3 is TGTGCCAGCAGAACGGGACAGGGGGCAGATACGCAGTATTTT. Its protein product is CASRTGQGADTQYF.

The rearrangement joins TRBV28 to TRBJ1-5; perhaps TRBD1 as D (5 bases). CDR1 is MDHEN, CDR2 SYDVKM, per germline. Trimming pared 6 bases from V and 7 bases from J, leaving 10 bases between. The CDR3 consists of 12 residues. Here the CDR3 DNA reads TGTGCCAGCAGGGCGGGGGACCAGCCCCAGCATTTT. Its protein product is CASRAGDQPQHF.

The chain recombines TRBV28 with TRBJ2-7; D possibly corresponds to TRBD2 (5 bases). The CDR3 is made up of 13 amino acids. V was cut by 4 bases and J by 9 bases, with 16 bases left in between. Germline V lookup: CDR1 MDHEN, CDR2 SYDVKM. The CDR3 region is CASSSGLLTRQYF. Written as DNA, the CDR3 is TGTGCCAGCAGTTCTGGACTCCTGACCCGGCAGTACTTC. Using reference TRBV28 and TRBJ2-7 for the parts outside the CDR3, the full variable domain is DVKVTQSSRYLVKRTGEKVFLECVQDMDHENMFWYRQDPGLGLRLIYFSYDVKMKEKGDIPEGYSVSREKKERFSLILESASTNQTSMYLCASSSGLLTRQYFGPGTRLTVT.

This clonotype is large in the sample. CDR3 in amino acids: CASSIVGQGFGYGYTF. CDR3 sequence (DNA): TGTGCCAGTAGTATAGTCGGGCAGGGGTTCGGCTATGGCTACACCTTC. V usage is TRBV19 and J usage is TRBJ1-2, with D perhaps TRBD1 (6 bases). CDR1 LNHDA and CDR2 SQIVND come from the germline V gene (reference sequence). Deletions cut 1 base from V and 4 bases from J, with 16 bases between. The CDR3 is made up of 16 amino acids.

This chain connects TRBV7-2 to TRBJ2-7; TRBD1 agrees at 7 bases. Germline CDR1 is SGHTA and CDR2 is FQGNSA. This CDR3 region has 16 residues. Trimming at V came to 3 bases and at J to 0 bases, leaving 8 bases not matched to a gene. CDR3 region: CASSFDTGAVSYEQYF. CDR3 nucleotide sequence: TGTGCCAGCAGCTTCGATACAGGGGCCGTCTCCTACGAGCAGTACTTC.

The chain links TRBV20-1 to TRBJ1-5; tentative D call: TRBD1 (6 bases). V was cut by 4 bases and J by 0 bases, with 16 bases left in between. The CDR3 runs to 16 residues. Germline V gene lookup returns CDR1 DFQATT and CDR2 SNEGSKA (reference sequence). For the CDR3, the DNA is TGCAGTGCTACCGGGGGGGCAAAAAGTAGCAATCAGCCCCAGCATTTT. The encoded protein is CSATGGAKSSNQPQHF.